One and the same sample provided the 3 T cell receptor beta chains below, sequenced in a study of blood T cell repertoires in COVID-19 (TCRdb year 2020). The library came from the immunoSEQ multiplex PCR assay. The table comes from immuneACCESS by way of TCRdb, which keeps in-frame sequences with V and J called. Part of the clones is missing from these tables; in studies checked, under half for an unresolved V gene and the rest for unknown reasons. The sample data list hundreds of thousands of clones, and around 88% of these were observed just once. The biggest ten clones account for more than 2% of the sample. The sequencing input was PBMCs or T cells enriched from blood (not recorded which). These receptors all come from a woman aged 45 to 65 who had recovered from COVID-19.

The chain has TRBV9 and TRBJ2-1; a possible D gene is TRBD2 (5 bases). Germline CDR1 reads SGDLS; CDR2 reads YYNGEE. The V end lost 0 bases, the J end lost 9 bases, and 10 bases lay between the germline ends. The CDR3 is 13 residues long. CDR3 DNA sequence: TGTGCCAGCAGCGTAGGTGGGCGGGCTGAGCAGTTCTTC. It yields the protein CASSVGGRAEQFF.

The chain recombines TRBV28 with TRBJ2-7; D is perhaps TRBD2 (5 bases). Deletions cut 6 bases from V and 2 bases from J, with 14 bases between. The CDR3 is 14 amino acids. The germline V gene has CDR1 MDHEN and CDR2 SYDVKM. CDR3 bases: TGTGCCAGCAGGGGTTGGAGCGGCACCTACGAGCAGTACTTC. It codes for CASRGWSGTYEQYF.

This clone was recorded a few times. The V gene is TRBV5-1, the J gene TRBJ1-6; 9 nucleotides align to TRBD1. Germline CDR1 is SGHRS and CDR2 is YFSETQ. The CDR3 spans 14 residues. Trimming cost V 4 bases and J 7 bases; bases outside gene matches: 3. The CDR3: CASSMTGGNSPLHF. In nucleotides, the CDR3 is TGCGCCAGCAGCATGACAGGGGGAAATTCACCCCTCCACTTT.